This TCR beta chain is from a study of T cells in women clearing cervical HPV infection. Study background: Case blood was drawn when the lesion was first found; control blood after infection became undetectable. For cases, blood was sampled a median roughly 150 days after lesion detection, interquartile range about 90 to 230 days. With HLA typing for only a few women, HLA confounding remains possible.

Assay: immunoSEQ multiplex PCR; the TCRdb copy retains only in-frame clones and omits some. The sample includes roughly 38,000 clones. The CDR3 consists of 15 residues. Germline V gene data show CDR1 as SGHTA and CDR2 as FQGTGA. V gave up 2 bases and J gave up 6 bases, with 17 bases separating them. The study, taken as a whole, reports: Timing of associations relative to infection is unclear; T-cell subsets were not isolated.

As for this clone: Its antigen is as yet unknown. The sequenced fragment ends 3 residues before the CDR3 boundary, so the rest is inferred from the germline J gene.

The receptor was derived from a woman aged 18 to 75 with a cervical HPV16 infection that either progressed to CIN3+ or cleared (not recorded which). Sequenced material: blood buffy coat. The chain is built from TRBV7-3 and TRBJ2-7; tentative D call: TRBD1 (6 bases). The CDR3 here is CASSLEGGSLAEQYF. Partial CDR3 DNA: TGTGCCAGCAGCTTAGAAGGGGGATCATTAGCCGAG.